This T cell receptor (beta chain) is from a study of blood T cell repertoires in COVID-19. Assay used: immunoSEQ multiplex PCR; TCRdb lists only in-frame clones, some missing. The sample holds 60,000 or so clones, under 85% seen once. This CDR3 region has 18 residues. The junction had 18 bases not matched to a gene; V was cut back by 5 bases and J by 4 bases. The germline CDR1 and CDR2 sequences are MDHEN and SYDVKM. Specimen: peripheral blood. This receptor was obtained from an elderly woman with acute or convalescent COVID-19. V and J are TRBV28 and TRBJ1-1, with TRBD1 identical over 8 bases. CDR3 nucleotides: TGTGCCAGCAGTCCGGCATTCCCCAGGGGGCTGGGCGGCACTGAAGCTTTCTTT. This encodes CASSPAFPRGLGGTEAFF.